The entry that follows covers one T cell receptor beta chain sequence. This clone appeared a few times. It has no known antigen specificity. No much larger clone exists at a distance of one base, and base qualities are not known. The sample's time point label, in plain terms: baseline before oral tofacitinib. Lesional scalp punch biopsies and peripheral blood were obtained from alopecia areata patients. PBMCs were isolated by density centrifugation and stained for CD3, CD4 and CD8, after which CD4+ and CD8+ T cells were sorted on a FACSAria. The data are from a study of CD8+ T cells in alopecia areata (dated by TCRdb to the late 2010s). With respect to the entire study: The treated patients took part in an open-label pilot trial in which moderate-to-severe alopecia areata was treated with oral tofacitinib at 5 to 10 mg twice daily. Patients stayed on tofacitinib for 6 to 18 months and then had 6 months of follow-up off drug so that delayed response and recurrence could be assessed. Human TCRbeta sequencing covered scalp tissue and sorted CD4+ and CD8+ peripheral blood T cells from patchy and totalis/universalis alopecia areata patients and healthy controls. Scalp clonality was compared across normal scalp (n=4), patchy alopecia areata scalp (n=8), and alopecia totalis/universalis scalp (n=8). In both human patients and the C3H/HeJ mouse model, the study applied high-throughput TCRbeta sequencing to look at T cell clonal expansion in alopecia areata. Biopsies were taken from tofacitinib-treated patients at baseline and again at 4 and 24 weeks into treatment, and several of those patients also had a later scalp biopsy. RNA came from the PAXgene miRNA kit for fixed scalp, the miRNeasy kit for PBMCs, and the RNeasy kit for mouse skin. immunoSEQ multiplex PCR using 35 Vbeta forward primers and 13 Jbeta reverse primers was used to amplify TCRbeta CDR3 regions. Summary of the overall study and its limitations: Higher clonality and more expanded CD8+ clones were observed in lesional scalp than in normal scalp, particularly in alopecia totalis/universalis, a finding suggestive of antigenic drive. Shared TCR sequences between patients were less evident than in mice, which may be partly attributable to HLA diversity in the patient population. Unlike mouse skin, which is dominated by gammadelta T cells, normal human skin has resident alphabeta T cells that are also sequenced, and this complicates analysis of the scalp TCR repertoire.

Including cysteine and phenylalanine, the CDR3 has 13 amino acids. Only the CDR3 portion is preserved as DNA: 39 bases, with reading frame beginning at the first base. Between the V and J ends, shortened by 1 base and 8 bases respectively, the junction contains 6 bases. The library was generated by the immunoSEQ multiplex PCR assay. RNA was extracted from all samples and reverse transcribed into cDNA as template for TCR sequencing. First-strand cDNA was synthesized with SuperScript III using a 2:1 mix of oligo-dT and random hexamers. A synthetic immune receptor repertoire was used to measure amplification bias, and any remaining bias was corrected computationally. The published analysis was carried out like this. Raw reads were preprocessed to remove errors, and CDR3 was defined according to IMGT conventions as the region from the conserved cysteine to phenylalanine. Clonality was computed by normalizing Shannon entropy by log2 of the number of productive unique TCRs and subtracting the result from 1. Whether each scalp clone was CD4 or CD8 was inferred by checking scalp TCRbeta sequences against the CD4 and CD8 repertoires from sorted blood. The clones in this table, taken by TCRdb from immuneACCESS, are in-frame only. Not every clone is retained; where verified, under half of the shortfall comes from an unresolved V gene, and the cause of the rest is unknown. The V and J calls and clone size were taken over from that table, and D and trimming were inferred from the DNA. The table for this sample lists 110,000 to 150,000 clones; about 60% of them were counted only once. Around 6.6% of the sample is in the top ten clones.

The chain uses TRBV23-1 and TRBJ1-6, with no confident D gene call. TRBV23-1 is an ORF, and what it does is uncertain. The material was CD4+ T cells sorted from blood, obtained at week 0. The receptor was derived from a human donor with alopecia areata. In nucleotides, the sequence is TGCGCCAGCAGTCAATGGTCAGATTCACCCCTCCACTTT. This codes for CASSQWSDSPLHF.